This record concerns one T cell receptor (beta chain) sequence. The target antigen is unknown. The data were obtained in a study of cytomegalovirus exposure and HLA in healthy donors. Broader study findings: An analysis that came later showed most CMV-associated TCR beta chains appearing HLA-restricted. The productive fraction for most TCR beta V segments was about 87% or about 30% in an earlier analysis.

The PCR ran on 60 Vbeta and 13 Jbeta primers. Only in-frame clones appear in the TCRdb table, and some are missing; sequencing was by immunoSEQ multiplex PCR. This table holds roughly 140,000 clones, around three quarters found once. The CDR3 is 15 residues long. V trimming: 4 bases; J trimming: 3 bases; junction bases outside the gene matches: 6. Germline loops: CDR1 SNHLY, CDR2 FYNNEI. This chain uses TRBV2 with TRBJ2-7; TRBD1 matches at 10 bases. This receptor was obtained from a man aged 40-55 years in good health and CMV-seropositive. The specimen sequenced was PBMCs. The CDR3 protein is CASSAPGQGFYEQYF. CDR3 in DNA: TGTGCCAGCAGTGCTCCGGGACAGGGGTTCTACGAGCAGTACTTC.